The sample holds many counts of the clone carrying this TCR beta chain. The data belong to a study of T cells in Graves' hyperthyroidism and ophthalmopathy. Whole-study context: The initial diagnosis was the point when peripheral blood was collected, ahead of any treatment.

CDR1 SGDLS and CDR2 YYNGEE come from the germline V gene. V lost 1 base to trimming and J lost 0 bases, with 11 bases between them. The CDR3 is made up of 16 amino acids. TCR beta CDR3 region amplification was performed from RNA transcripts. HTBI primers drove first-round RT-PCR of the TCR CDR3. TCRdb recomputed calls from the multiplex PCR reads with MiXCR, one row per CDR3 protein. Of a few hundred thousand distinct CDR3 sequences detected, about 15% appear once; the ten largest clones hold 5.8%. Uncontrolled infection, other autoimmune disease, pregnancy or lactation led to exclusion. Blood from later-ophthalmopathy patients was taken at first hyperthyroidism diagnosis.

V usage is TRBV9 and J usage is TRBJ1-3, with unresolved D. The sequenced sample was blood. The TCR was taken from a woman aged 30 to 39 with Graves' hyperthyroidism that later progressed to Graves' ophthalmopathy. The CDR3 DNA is TGTGCCAGCAGCGTAACCAGCACCCACTCTGGAAACACCATATATTTT. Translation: CASSVTSTHSGNTIYF.